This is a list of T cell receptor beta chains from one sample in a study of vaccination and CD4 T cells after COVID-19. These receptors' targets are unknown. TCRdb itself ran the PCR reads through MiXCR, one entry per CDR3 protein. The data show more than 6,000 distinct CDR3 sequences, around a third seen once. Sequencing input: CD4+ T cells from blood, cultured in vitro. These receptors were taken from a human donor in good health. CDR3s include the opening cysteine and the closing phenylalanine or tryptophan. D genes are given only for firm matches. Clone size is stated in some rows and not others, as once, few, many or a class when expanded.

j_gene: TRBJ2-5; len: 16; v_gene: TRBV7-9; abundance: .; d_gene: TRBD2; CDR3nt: TGTGCCAGCAGCGTGGGAGGCGGGGGGTACCAAGAGACCCAGTACTTC; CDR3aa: CASSVGGGGYQETQYF
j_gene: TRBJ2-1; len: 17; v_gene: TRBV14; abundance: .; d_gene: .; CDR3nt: TGTGCCAGCAGCCAAGCAGGGAAAGAAGGCTCCTACAATGAGCAGTTCTTC; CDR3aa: CASSQAGKEGSYNEQFF
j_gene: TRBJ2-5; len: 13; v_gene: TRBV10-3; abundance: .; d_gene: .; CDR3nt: TGTGCCATCAGTGAACAGTTACAAGAGGCCCAGTACTTC; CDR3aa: CAISEQLQEAQYF
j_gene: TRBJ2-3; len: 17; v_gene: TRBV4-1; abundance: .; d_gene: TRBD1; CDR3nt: TGCGCCAGCAGCCAAGTAGGTCGGGACAGGGGGCGTGATACGCAGTATTTT; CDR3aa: CASSQVGRDRGRDTQYF
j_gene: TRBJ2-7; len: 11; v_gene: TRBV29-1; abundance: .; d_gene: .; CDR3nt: TGCAGCGTTGAAGGGGCCTACGAGCAGTACTTC; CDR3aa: CSVEGAYEQYF
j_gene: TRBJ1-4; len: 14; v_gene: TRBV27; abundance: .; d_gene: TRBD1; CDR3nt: TGTGCCAGCAGCCAGGGGGGATGGGATGAAAAACTGTTTTTT; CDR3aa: CASSQGGWDEKLFF
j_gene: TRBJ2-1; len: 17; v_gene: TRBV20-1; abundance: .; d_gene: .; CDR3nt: TGCAGTGCTAGAGATCCGGCGGGACTCCACTCCTACAATGAGCAGTTCTTC; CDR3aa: CSARDPAGLHSYNEQFF
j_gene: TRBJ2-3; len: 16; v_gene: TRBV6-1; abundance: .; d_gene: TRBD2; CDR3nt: TGTGCCAGCAGCAAACCACTAGCGGGAGAACCGGATACGCAGTATTTT; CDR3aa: CASSKPLAGEPDTQYF
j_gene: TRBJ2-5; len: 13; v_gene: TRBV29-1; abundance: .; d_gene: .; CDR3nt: TGCAGCGGAGCTTTGACAACACAAGAGACCCAGTACTTC; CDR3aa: CSGALTTQETQYF
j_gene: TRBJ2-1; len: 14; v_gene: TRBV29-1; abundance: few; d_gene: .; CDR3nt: TGCAGCGTTGCCCTAGGCGGAGATTACAATGAGCAGTTCTTC; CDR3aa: CSVALGGDYNEQFF
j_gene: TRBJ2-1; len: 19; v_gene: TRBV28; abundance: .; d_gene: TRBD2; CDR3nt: TGTGCCAGCAGTCCTCCCCCAGGGACTAGCGGGTCGCTGTACAATGAGCAGTTCTTC; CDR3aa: CASSPPPGTSGSLYNEQFF
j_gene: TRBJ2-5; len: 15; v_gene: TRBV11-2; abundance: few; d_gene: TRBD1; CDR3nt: TGTGCCAGCGGGGGACAGGGACGGGTAAAAGAGACCCAGTACTTC; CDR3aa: CASGGQGRVKETQYF
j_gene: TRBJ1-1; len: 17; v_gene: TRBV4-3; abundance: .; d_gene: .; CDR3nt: TGCGCCAGCAGCCAAGACTGGTCGGCAGGCTTGAGCACTGAAGCTTTCTTT; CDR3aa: CASSQDWSAGLSTEAFF
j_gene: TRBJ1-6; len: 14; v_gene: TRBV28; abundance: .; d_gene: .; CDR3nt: TGTGCCAGCGGGGGGGGCTCCTATAATTCACCCCTCCACTTT; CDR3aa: CASGGGSYNSPLHF
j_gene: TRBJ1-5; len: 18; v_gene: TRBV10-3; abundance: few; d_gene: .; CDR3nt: TGTGCCATCAGAGATATCGGCGGGGGGTCCTTGATCGATCAGCCCCAGCATTTT; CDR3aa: CAIRDIGGGSLIDQPQHF
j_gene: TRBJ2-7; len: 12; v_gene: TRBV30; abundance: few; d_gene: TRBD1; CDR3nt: TGTGCCTTCCGGCCAGGGGGCTACGAGCAGTACTTC; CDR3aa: CAFRPGGYEQYF
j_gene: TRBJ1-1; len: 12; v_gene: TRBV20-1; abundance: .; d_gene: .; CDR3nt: TGCAGTGCCATCCCGACGGGCACTGAAGCTTTCTTT; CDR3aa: CSAIPTGTEAFF
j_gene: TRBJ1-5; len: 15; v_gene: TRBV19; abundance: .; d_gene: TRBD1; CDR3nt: TGTGCCAGTAATGAGGGGGCCACTAGCAATCAGCCCCAGCATTTT; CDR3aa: CASNEGATSNQPQHF
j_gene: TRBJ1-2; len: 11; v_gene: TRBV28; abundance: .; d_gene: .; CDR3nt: TGTGCCAGCAGTCGCACCTATGGCTACACCTTC; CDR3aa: CASSRTYGYTF
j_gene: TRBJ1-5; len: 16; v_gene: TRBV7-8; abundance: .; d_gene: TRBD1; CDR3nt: TGTGCCAGCAGTCTCCGGGACAGGGGTAGCAATCAGCCCCAGCATTTT; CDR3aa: CASSLRDRGSNQPQHF
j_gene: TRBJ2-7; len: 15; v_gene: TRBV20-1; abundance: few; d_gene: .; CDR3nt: TGCAGTGCTAGAGACTGGGCGACGAGCTCCTACGAGCAGTACTTC; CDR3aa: CSARDWATSSYEQYF
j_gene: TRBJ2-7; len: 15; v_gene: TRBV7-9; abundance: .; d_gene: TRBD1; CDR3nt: TGTGCCAGCAGCTTAAAGGGACAGGGACCCTACGAGCAGTACTTC; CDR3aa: CASSLKGQGPYEQYF
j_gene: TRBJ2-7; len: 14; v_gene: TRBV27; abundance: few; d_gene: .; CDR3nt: TGTGCCAGCAGTCAGGGGTACCGCTCCTACGAGCAGTACTTC; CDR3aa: CASSQGYRSYEQYF
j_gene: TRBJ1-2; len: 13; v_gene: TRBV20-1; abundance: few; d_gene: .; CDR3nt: TGCAGTGCCACCGGGACAAGTAACTATGGCTACACCTTC; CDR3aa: CSATGTSNYGYTF
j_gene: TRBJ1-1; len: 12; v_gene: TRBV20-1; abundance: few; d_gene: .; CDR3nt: TGCAGTGCCTACGGGGGGAGCACTGAAGCTTTCTTT; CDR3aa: CSAYGGSTEAFF
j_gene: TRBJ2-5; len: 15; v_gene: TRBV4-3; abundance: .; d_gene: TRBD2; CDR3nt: TGCGCCAGCAGCCGGGGACTAGCGGGAGTAGAGACCCAGTACTTC; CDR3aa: CASSRGLAGVETQYF
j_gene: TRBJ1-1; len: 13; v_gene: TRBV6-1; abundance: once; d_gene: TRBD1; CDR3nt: TGTGCCAGCAGTAGAACAGGGGCCGCTGAAGCTTTCTTT; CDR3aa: CASSRTGAAEAFF
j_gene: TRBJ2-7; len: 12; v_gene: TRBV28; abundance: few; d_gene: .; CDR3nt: TGTGCCAGCAGGGGCTCACCGTACGAGCAGTACTTC; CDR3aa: CASRGSPYEQYF
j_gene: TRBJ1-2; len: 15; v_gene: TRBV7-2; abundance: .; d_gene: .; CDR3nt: TGTGCCAGCAGCTTAGAATGGACACCTAACTATGGCTACACCTTC; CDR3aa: CASSLEWTPNYGYTF
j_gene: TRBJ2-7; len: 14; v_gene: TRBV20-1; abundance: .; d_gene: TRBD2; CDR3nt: TGCAGTGCTAGTGGCGGCGGGAGGGTATCCGAGCAGTACTTC; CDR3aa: CSASGGGRVSEQYF
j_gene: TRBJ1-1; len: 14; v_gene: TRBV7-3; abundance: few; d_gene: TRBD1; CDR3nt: TGTGCCAGCAGCTCCACAGGGGGCGGGTCTGAAGCTTTCTTT; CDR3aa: CASSSTGGGSEAFF
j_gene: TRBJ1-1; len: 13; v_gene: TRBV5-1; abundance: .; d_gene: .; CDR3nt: TGCGCCAGCAGCGGGGGTAGGAACACTGAAGCTTTCTTT; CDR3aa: CASSGGRNTEAFF
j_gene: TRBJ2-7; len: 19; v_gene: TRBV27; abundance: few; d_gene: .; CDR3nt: TGTGCCAGCAGTTATCGTTTAGGGGCGTCGCAAGGTGATCCCCCCGAGCAGTACTTC; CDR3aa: CASSYRLGASQGDPPEQYF
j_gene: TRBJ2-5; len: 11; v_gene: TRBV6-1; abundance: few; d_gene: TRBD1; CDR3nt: TGTGCCAGTCAGGGGGTGGAGACCCAGTACTTC; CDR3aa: CASQGVETQYF
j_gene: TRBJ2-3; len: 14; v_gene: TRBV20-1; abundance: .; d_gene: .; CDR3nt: TGCAGTGCTAGAGCGACAGACGAGGCAGATACGCAGTATTTT; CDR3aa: CSARATDEADTQYF
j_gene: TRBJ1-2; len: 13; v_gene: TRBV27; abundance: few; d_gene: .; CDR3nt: TGTGCCAGCAGCCCCGGGCCCCTGAGAGGCTACACCTTC; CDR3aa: CASSPGPLRGYTF
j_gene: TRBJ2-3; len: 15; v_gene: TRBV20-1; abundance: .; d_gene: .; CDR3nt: TGCAGTGCTAGAGTCCACCAAGGACTCACAGATACGCAGTATTTT; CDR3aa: CSARVHQGLTDTQYF
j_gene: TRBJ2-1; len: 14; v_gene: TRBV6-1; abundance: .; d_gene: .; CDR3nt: TGTGCCAGCACCAACCTCGGTGTGGGAGGTGAGCAGTTCTTC; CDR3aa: CASTNLGVGGEQFF
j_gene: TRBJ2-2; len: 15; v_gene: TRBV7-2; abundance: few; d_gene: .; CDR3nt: TGTGCCAGCACCCCGGCGCCAACGAACACCGGGGAGCTGTTTTTT; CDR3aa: CASTPAPTNTGELFF
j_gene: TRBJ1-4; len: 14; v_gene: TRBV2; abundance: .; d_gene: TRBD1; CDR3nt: TGTGCCAGCAGTCCGACAGGGGGTAATGAAAAACTGTTTTTT; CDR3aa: CASSPTGGNEKLFF
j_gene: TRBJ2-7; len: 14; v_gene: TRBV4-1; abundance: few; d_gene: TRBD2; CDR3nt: TGCGCCAGCAGCCAAGTCAGCGGGAGCTACGAGCAGTACTTC; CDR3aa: CASSQVSGSYEQYF
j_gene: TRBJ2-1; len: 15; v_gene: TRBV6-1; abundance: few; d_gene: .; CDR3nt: TGTGCCAGCAGCCTGCGGGAAAACCGAGGGAATGAGCAGTTCTTC; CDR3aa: CASSLRENRGNEQFF
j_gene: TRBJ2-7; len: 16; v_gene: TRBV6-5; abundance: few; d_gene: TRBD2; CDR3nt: TGTGCCAGCAGTTACCCGGCGGGGGGTTCCTCCTACGAGCAGTACTTC; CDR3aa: CASSYPAGGSSYEQYF
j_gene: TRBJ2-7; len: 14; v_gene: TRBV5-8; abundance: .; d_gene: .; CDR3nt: TGTGCCAGCAGCCGCGTCGGGCTCACCTACGAGCAGTACTTC; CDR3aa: CASSRVGLTYEQYF
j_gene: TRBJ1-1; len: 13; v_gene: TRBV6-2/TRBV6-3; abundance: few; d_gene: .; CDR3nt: TGTGCCAGCACACTAGGAATAGGGACTGAAGCTTTCTTT; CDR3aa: CASTLGIGTEAFF
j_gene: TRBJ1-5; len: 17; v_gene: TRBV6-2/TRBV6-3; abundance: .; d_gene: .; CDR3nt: TGTGCCAGCAGTCGAATTTGGACCGGAGGGGAGGATCAGCCCCAGCATTTT; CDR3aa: CASSRIWTGGEDQPQHF
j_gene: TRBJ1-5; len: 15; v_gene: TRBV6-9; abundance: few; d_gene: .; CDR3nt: TGTGCCAGCAGTAGGGGACACCATAGCAATCAGCCCCAGCATTTT; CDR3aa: CASSRGHHSNQPQHF
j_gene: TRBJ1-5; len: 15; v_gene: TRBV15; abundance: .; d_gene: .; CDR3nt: TGTGCCACCAGCCGGACTAGGGATAGCAATCAGCCCCAGCATTTT; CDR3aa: CATSRTRDSNQPQHF
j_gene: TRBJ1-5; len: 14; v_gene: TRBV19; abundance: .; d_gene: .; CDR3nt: TGTGCCAGTAGTATAGGAGGGAGCAATCAGCCCCAGCATTTT; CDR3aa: CASSIGGSNQPQHF
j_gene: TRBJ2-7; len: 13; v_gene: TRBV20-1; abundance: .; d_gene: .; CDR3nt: TGCAGTGCTAGTCCGGGATCCTACAATGAGCAGTACTTC; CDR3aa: CSASPGSYNEQYF
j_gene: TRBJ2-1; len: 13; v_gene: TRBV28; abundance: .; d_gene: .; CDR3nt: TGTGCCAGCAGTTTGGGCAGCCTCAATGAGCAGTTCTTC; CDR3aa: CASSLGSLNEQFF
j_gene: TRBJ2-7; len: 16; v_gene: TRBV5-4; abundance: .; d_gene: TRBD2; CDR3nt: TGTGCCAGCAGCCTAGGCCTAGCGGGAGGGCCAGGGGAGCAGTACTTC; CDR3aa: CASSLGLAGGPGEQYF
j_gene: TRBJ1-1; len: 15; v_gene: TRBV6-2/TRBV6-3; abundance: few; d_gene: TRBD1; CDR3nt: TGTGCCAGCAGATCGGACAGGGAAGCGAACACTGAAGCTTTCTTT; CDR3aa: CASRSDREANTEAFF
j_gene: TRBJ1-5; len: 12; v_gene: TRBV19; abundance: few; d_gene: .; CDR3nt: TGTGCCAGTAGTACAGGGAATCAGCCCCAGCATTTT; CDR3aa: CASSTGNQPQHF
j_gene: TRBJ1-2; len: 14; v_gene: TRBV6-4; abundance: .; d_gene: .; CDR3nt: TGTGCCAGCAGTTCAGGGGCGTCCGGCTATGGCTACACCTTC; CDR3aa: CASSSGASGYGYTF
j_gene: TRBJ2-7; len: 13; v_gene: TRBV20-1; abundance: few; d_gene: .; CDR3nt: TGCAGTGCTAGGCGAAGGGGTCACTACGAGCAGTACTTC; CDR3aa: CSARRRGHYEQYF